Listed here are 28 T cell receptor beta chains from one sample, sequenced in a study of somatic mutations in cytotoxic T cells in rheumatoid arthritis. The repertoire was sequenced with immunoSEQ multiplex PCR; TCRdb's copy has only in-frame clones and lacks some. The sample holds 15,000 to 20,000 clones, 70% to 80% seen once. Sequenced input: CD8+ T cells sorted from blood. The receptors stem from a man aged 60 to 75 in good health.

The CDR3, as DNA: TGCAGCGTTGAATTGGGGAGGGGGGCCTCCTACGAGCAGTACTTC. This encodes CSVELGRGASYEQYF. V usage is TRBV29-1 and J usage is TRBJ2-7; D perhaps matches TRBD2 (7 bases). Trimming pared 2 bases from V and 0 bases from J, leaving 14 bases between. Germline-derived CDR1 and CDR2 are SQVTM and ANQGSEA. There are 15 residues in the CDR3.

The J gene is TRBJ2-3, the V gene TRBV13, with D unclear. The V end lost 3 bases, the J end lost 3 bases, and 10 bases lay between the germline ends. This CDR3 comprises 14 residues. Per germline, CDR1 PRHDT and CDR2 FYEKMQ (reference sequence). The CDR3 nucleotides are TGTGCCAGCAGCTTTGGCCTCCGAACAGATACGCAGTATTTT. Translating it yields CASSFGLRTDTQYF.

The rearrangement links TRBV5-1 to TRBJ2-2, with 10 bases identical to TRBD1. V lost 4 bases, J lost 3 bases, and 3 bases stayed unmatched. The CDR3 is made up of 15 amino acids. In germline, CDR1 is SGHRS, CDR2 YFSETQ. For the CDR3, the DNA is TGCGCCAGCAGCCCCGGGACAGGGGACACCGGGGAGCTGTTTTTT. Translated, it gives CASSPGTGDTGELFF.

This chain uses TRBV4-1 with TRBJ1-5, with D possibly matching TRBD1 (5 bases). V was clipped by 0 bases and J by 2 bases, with 5 bases between them. This CDR3 is 14 amino acids long. Germline loops: CDR1 MGHRA, CDR2 YSYEKL. CDR3 loop: CASSQEQGNQPQHF. CDR3 nucleotides: TGCGCCAGCAGCCAAGAACAGGGCAATCAGCCCCAGCATTTT.

This clone was found a few times. The chain couples TRBV2 to TRBJ2-1; TRBD1 matches 8 bases. CDR3 length equals 15 residues. Germline V CDR1 and CDR2: SNHLY, FYNNEI. With 5 bases clipped from V and 3 bases from J, the junction kept 6 bases outside the gene matches. The DNA of the CDR3 is TGTGCCAGCAGTCCACGGACAGGGAGCTACAATGAGCAGTTCTTC. Protein product: CASSPRTGSYNEQFF. Full variable domain (outside the CDR3, taken from reference TRBV2 and TRBJ2-1): EPEVTQTPSHQVTQMGQEVILRCVPISNHLYFYWYRQILGQKVEFLVSFYNNEISEKSEIFDDQFSVERPDGSNFTLKIRSTKLEDSAMYFCASSPRTGSYNEQFFGPGTRLTVL.

CDR3 coding DNA: TGTGCCAGCAGTGTTCGGGCAGGGGCGAACACTGAAGCTTTCTTT. This gives the protein CASSVRAGANTEAFF. V and J are TRBV2 and TRBJ1-1, with D maybe TRBD1 (6 bases). Germline V gene sequence: CDR1 SNHLY, CDR2 FYNNEI. This CDR3 has 15 residues. Trimming removed 4 bases from V and 1 base from J, with 13 bases in between.

The chain combines TRBV2 with TRBJ2-3; a weak D match, TRBD2 (6 bases). The germline V and J ends were trimmed by 8 bases and 11 bases, with 20 bases remaining between them. Germline-derived CDR1 and CDR2 are SNHLY and FYNNEI. This CDR3 is built from 13 residues. The CDR3 sequence is CASGPPREGLQYF. In nucleotides, the CDR3 is TGTGCCAGCGGCCCCCCCCGCGAGGGACTGCAGTATTTT.

This clone has a handful of counts. The chain carries TRBV5-4 and TRBJ1-2, with D tentatively TRBD1 (5 bases). The germline V and J ends were trimmed by 4 bases and 5 bases, with 9 bases remaining between them. CDR1 SGHNT and CDR2 YYREEE come from the germline V gene (reference sequence). CDR3 length equals 12 residues. CDR3 DNA sequence: TGTGCCAGCAGCCCTGGGGGGTATGGCTACACCTTC. Translating it yields CASSPGGYGYTF.

The rearrangement uses TRBV5-5 and TRBJ1-6; possible D gene TRBD1, 5 bases. The germline gives CDR1 SGHKS, CDR2 YYEKEE (reference sequence). This CDR3 is built from 15 residues. Trimming stripped 2 bases from V and 10 bases from J, with 16 bases between. The CDR3 sequence: CASSLGPGFGSPLHF. The CDR3 nucleotides are TGTGCCAGCAGCTTAGGGCCAGGGTTCGGCTCACCCCTCCACTTT.

This clone appeared once. The DNA for the CDR3 is TGTGCCAGCAGTTATGGGGGCTACTATGGCTACACCTTC. Its translation: CASSYGGYYGYTF. V usage is TRBV6-5 and J usage is TRBJ1-2, with D maybe TRBD1 (6 bases). Per germline, CDR1 MNHEY and CDR2 SVGAGI. Trimming took 3 bases from V and 3 from J, leaving 8 bases between them. The CDR3 extends over 13 amino acids.

CDR3 DNA sequence: TGTGCCAGCAGCTTCCGGGACAGGGTTGGCACAGATACGCAGTATTTT. It yields the protein CASSFRDRVGTDTQYF. This chain uses TRBV7-2 with TRBJ2-3, with 9 bases fitting TRBD1. Germline CDR1 reads SGHTA; CDR2 reads FQGNSA. V was pared by 3 bases and J by 1 base, with 5 bases of the junction left unmatched. CDR3 length: 16 residues.

This clone has just one count. The V and J genes are TRBV29-1 and TRBJ2-3, with TRBD2 identical over 7 bases. This CDR3 has 11 residues. Trimming cost V 4 bases and J 8 bases; bases outside gene matches: 3. CDR1 is SQVTM, CDR2 ANQGSEA, per germline. The CDR3 is CSVAGRGTQYF. DNA for the CDR3: TGCAGCGTTGCGGGGAGGGGTACGCAGTATTTT.

The V gene is TRBV7-9, the J gene TRBJ2-1; 8 bases map to TRBD1. Germline CDR1 reads SEHNR; CDR2 reads FQNEAQ (reference sequence). This CDR3 has 15 amino acids. V lost 4 bases to trimming and J lost 8 bases; unmatched junction nucleotides: 10. The CDR3, as DNA: TGTGCCAGCAGCTCCCGGGACAGGAGGGTTTATGAGCAGTTCTTC. This encodes CASSSRDRRVYEQFF.

J is TRBJ1-2 and V is TRBV5-1; possible D gene TRBD1, 5 bases. With 3 bases removed from V and 4 bases from J, the gap between germline ends came to 13 bases. Germline V lookup: CDR1 SGHRS, CDR2 YFSETQ. The CDR3 loop spans 14 amino acids. This chain's CDR3 is CASSSTGTSYGYTF. The CDR3 coding sequence is TGCGCCAGCAGCTCGACCGGGACTAGCTATGGCTACACCTTC.

The rearrangement joins TRBV19 to TRBJ2-3; 7 bases agree with TRBD2. V trimming: 10 bases; J trimming: 6 bases; junction bases outside the gene matches: 10. The CDR3 totals 13 residues. CDR1 is LNHDA, CDR2 SQIVND, per germline (reference sequence). The CDR3 is CATWAGVRDTQYF. The CDR3 DNA sequence: TGTGCCACATGGGCGGGAGTGAGGGATACGCAGTATTTT.

The CDR3 sequence: CASSSYKGAKETQYF. The DNA for the CDR3 is TGCGCCAGCAGCTCCTACAAGGGGGCAAAAGAGACCCAGTACTTC. The chain joins TRBV4-1 to TRBJ2-5, with 7 bases that match TRBD1. The CDR3 totals 15 residues. CDR1 and CDR2 (germline): MGHRA, YSYEKL. With 5 bases clipped from V and 3 bases from J, the junction kept 9 bases outside the gene matches.

J is TRBJ1-2 and V is TRBV4-1; no reliable D call. Germline V gives CDR1 MGHRA, CDR2 YSYEKL. The V end was cut by 1 base, the J end by 2 bases, with 17 bases between. The CDR3 runs to 17 residues. The CDR3 sequence: CASSQAYAVGSNYGYTF. As DNA, the CDR3 is TGCGCCAGCAGCCAAGCCTACGCAGTGGGCAGCAACTATGGCTACACCTTC.

This clone was seen only a few times. This sequence joins TRBV19 and TRBJ1-2; possible D gene TRBD1, 5 bases. The CDR3 is 12 residues long. The V end was cut by 5 bases, the J end by 7 bases, with 11 bases between. In germline, CDR1 is LNHDA, CDR2 SQIVND (reference sequence). The CDR3 sequence: CASSPGSFGYTF. The CDR3 nucleotides read TGTGCCAGTAGTCCAGGGTCATTTGGCTACACCTTC.

The J gene is TRBJ2-3, the V gene TRBV9; D perhaps matches TRBD2 (6 bases). V was clipped by 0 bases and J by 8 bases, with 13 bases between them. The CDR3 has 14 amino acids. Germline V gives CDR1 SGDLS, CDR2 YYNGEE. The CDR3 nucleotides read TGTGCCAGCAGCGTAGACTTGGGGGGTGGTACGCAGTATTTT. Amino acids: CASSVDLGGGTQYF.

V gene TRBV4-1 combines with J gene TRBJ2-1; no definite D call. The CDR3 runs to 15 residues. Germline V CDR1 and CDR2: MGHRA, YSYEKL. V gave up 1 base and J gave up 5 bases, with 12 bases separating them. CDR3: CASSQAPPPNNEQFF. The CDR3 coding sequence is TGCGCCAGCAGCCAAGCCCCTCCCCCTAACAATGAGCAGTTCTTC.

J is TRBJ2-2 and V is TRBV6-1; TRBD2 might be the D (5 bases). CDR3 length equals 13 residues. The V end lost 4 bases, the J end lost 5 bases, and 8 bases lay between the germline ends. Germline V lookup: CDR1 MNHNS, CDR2 SASEGT. The CDR3 DNA reads as TGTGCCAGCAGTGCTACGGGGACCGGGGAGCTGTTTTTT. The encoded protein is CASSATGTGELFF.

The sample holds one count of this clone. The CDR3 region is CASSSGLAGVNEQFF. DNA for the CDR3: TGTGCCAGCAGCTCCGGACTAGCGGGAGTCAATGAGCAGTTCTTC. V gene TRBV5-6 combines with J gene TRBJ2-1, with 13 bases that match TRBD2. There are 15 residues in the CDR3. Germline CDR1 reads SGHDT; CDR2 reads YYEEEE. After removal of 3 bases from V and 6 bases from J, the junction contained 3 bases not matched to a gene.

The gene calls are TRBV27 and TRBJ2-1; D perhaps matches TRBD1 (5 bases). V lost 2 bases, J lost 6 bases, and 8 bases lay in between. Germline CDR1 MNHEY, CDR2 SMNVEV (reference sequence). This CDR3 region has 13 residues. This CDR3 is CASSLGALNEQFF. The CDR3 coding sequence is TGTGCCAGCAGTTTAGGGGCTCTCAATGAGCAGTTCTTC.

V and J are TRBV11-1 and TRBJ1-1, with 7 bases lining up with TRBD1. This CDR3 spans 15 amino acids. The V segment lost 5 bases and the J segment 3 bases; nucleotides outside the gene matches: 9. Germline loops: CDR1 SGHAT, CDR2 FQDESV (reference sequence). DNA of the CDR3: TGTGCCAGCAGCCCTTGGACAGGTTCGTACACTGAAGCTTTCTTT. Amino acid sequence: CASSPWTGSYTEAFF.

The chain carries TRBV7-9 and TRBJ1-1; 8 positions match TRBD1. The CDR3 covers 16 residues. With 1 base clipped from V and 6 bases from J, the junction kept 10 bases outside the gene matches. The germline gives CDR1 SEHNR, CDR2 FQNEAQ (reference sequence). The CDR3: CASSLVGLTGGSEAFF. CDR3 DNA: TGTGCCAGCAGCTTAGTCGGCTTAACAGGGGGATCTGAAGCTTTCTTT.

The rearrangement uses TRBV11-1 and TRBJ1-2, with a possible D match to TRBD1 (5 bases). Trimming left V 1 base short and J 6 bases short, with 12 bases between. The CDR3 has 14 residues. The germline V gene encodes CDR1 SGHAT and CDR2 FQDESV (reference sequence). The CDR3 region has the DNA TGTGCCAGCAGCTTAGGCGGTAGGGGCGATGGCTACACCTTC. This codes for CASSLGGRGDGYTF.

The chain combines TRBV5-4 with TRBJ1-2, with D perhaps matching TRBD1 (6 bases). Trimming removed 4 bases from V and 5 bases from J, with 9 bases in between. The CDR3 consists of 12 residues. Germline assignment: CDR1 SGHNT and CDR2 YYREEE (reference sequence). The DNA for the CDR3 is TGTGCCAGCAGCACCGGGACATATGGCTACACCTTC. Residues: CASSTGTYGYTF. The whole variable domain, filled in from reference TRBV5-4 and TRBJ1-2, reads ETGVTQSPTHLIKTRGQQVTLRCSSQSGHNTVSWYQQALGQGPQFIFQYYREEENGRGNFPPRFSGLQFPNYSSELNVNALELDDSALYLCASSTGTYGYTFGSGTRLTVV.

The V and J genes are TRBV19 and TRBJ1-1; a possible D gene is TRBD1 (5 bases). V shed 5 bases and J shed 0 bases, with 10 bases lying between them. The CDR3 contains 14 residues. Germline lookup yields CDR1 LNHDA and CDR2 SQIVND (reference sequence). The CDR3 sequence: CASSWGDLNTEAFF. The CDR3 bases are TGTGCCAGTAGTTGGGGGGACCTGAACACTGAAGCTTTCTTT. The full variable domain, with the rest looked up from reference TRBV19 and TRBJ1-1, is DGGITQSPKYLFRKEGQNVTLSCEQNLNHDAMYWYRQDPGQGLRLIYYSQIVNDFQKGDIAEGYSVSREKKESFPLTVTSAQKNPTAFYLCASSWGDLNTEAFFGQGTRLTVV.